This entry lists 22 T cell receptor beta chains sequenced from one sample in a study of response to subunit inactivated influenza vaccine. TCRdb passed the RT-PCR reads through MiXCR, listing each CDR3 protein once. Found here are 450,000 to 600,000 distinct CDR3 sequences, more than 15% of them singletons; the top ten hold 3%. The source material was CD4+ T cells sorted from PBMCs, sampled roughly 24 months after vaccination. These receptors all come from a man in his fifties or sixties who received an inactivated influenza vaccine.

This clonotype showed up just a few times. V and J are TRBV10-3 and TRBJ2-1, with D unclear. V lost 7 bases, J lost 9 bases, and 19 bases lay in between. The CDR3 consists of 14 residues. CDR1 and CDR2 from the germline V gene are ENHRY and SYGVKD. CDR3: CAIKKTSFYPEQFF. In DNA, the CDR3 is TGTGCCATCAAGAAGACAAGTTTCTACCCTGAGCAGTTCTTC.

This clonotype was picked up a small number of times. The chain combines TRBV4-1 with TRBJ2-1; TRBD2 matches 9 bases. J gave up 3 bases and V 0 bases, and 6 bases lay outside the gene matches. Germline V gene lookup returns CDR1 MGHRA and CDR2 YSYEKL. The CDR3 length is 17 residues. CDR3 DNA sequence: TGCGCCAGCAGCCAAGATGTAGCGGGGGCCTTCTACAATGAGCAGTTCTTC. Protein: CASSQDVAGAFYNEQFF.

This clonotype was counted a few times. This rearrangement joins TRBV7-2 to TRBJ2-4; no clear D. Deletions cut 2 bases from V and 9 bases from J, with 11 bases between. CDR1 and CDR2 (germline): SGHTA, FQGNSA. CDR3 size: 13 residues. The CDR3 is CASSLRGDVIQYF. CDR3 DNA sequence: TGTGCCAGCAGCTTACGCGGTGACGTCATTCAGTACTTC.

The chain is built from TRBV5-1 and TRBJ2-2; D gene ambiguous. The CDR3 is made up of 16 amino acids. The germline V gene has CDR1 SGHRS and CDR2 YFSETQ. V was pared by 0 bases and J by 2 bases, with 11 bases between. CDR3 sequence reads: CASSLGARPNTGELFF. The DNA for the CDR3 is TGCGCCAGCAGCTTGGGGGCCAGACCTAACACCGGGGAGCTGTTTTTT.

The rearrangement joins TRBV20-1 to TRBJ2-7; D may correspond to TRBD1 or TRBD2 (6 bases each). Germline lookup yields CDR1 DFQATT and CDR2 SNEGSKA (reference sequence). The CDR3 sequence is 15 residues long. The V end was cut by 0 bases, the J end by 6 bases, with 18 bases between. CDR3 in amino acids: CSARDLDGGGGEQYF. CDR3 DNA: TGCAGTGCTAGAGATCTGGACGGAGGAGGGGGCGAGCAGTACTTC.

V gene TRBV2 combines with J gene TRBJ1-1, with D perhaps TRBD1 (5 bases). Trimming stripped 3 bases from V and 1 base from J, with 6 bases between. The CDR3 extends over 13 amino acids. The germline V gene encodes CDR1 SNHLY and CDR2 FYNNEI. CDR3 bases: TGTGCCAGCAGTGATGGGGGGAACACTGAAGCTTTCTTT. Translation: CASSDGGNTEAFF.

This clonotype occurred a few times. V gene TRBV6-2 or TRBV6-3 combines with J gene TRBJ2-7; D is possibly TRBD1 (6 bases). Per germline, CDR1 MNHEY and CDR2 SVGEGT. V lost 10 bases to trimming and J lost 3 bases, with 13 bases between them. This CDR3 contains 12 residues. The CDR3 protein is CATRDTFYEQYF. The CDR3 bases are TGTGCCACCCGGGACACTTTCTACGAGCAGTACTTC.

This chain's CDR3 is CASSAKTGGSGYTF. The CDR3 DNA reads as TGTGCCAGCAGTGCAAAGACAGGGGGCAGTGGCTACACCTTC. The chain carries TRBV12-3 or TRBV12-4 and TRBJ1-2; 10 bases align to TRBD1. The trim removed 5 bases at V and 7 bases at J, leaving 7 bases unmatched. This CDR3 spans 14 amino acids.

The chain has TRBV20-1 and TRBJ1-5; no clear D gene. The V and J ends lost 5 bases and 1 base respectively, with 9 bases between them. CDR1 is DFQATT, CDR2 SNEGSKA, per germline (reference sequence). The CDR3 length is 13 residues. The CDR3 sequence: CSAPRSSNQPQHF. The CDR3 DNA sequence: TGCAGTGCTCCAAGAAGCAGCAATCAGCCCCAGCATTTT.

This clonotype was seen more than once but under ten times. The chain is built from TRBV5-5 and TRBJ1-1; no definite D call. There are 16 residues in the CDR3. V lost 3 bases, J lost 1 base, and 16 bases lay in between. Germline V gene sequence: CDR1 SGHKS, CDR2 YYEKEE (reference sequence). The CDR3 DNA is TGTGCCAGCAGCTGGGGTGATGGAGGGAAGAACACTGAAGCTTTCTTT. Its protein is CASSWGDGGKNTEAFF.

The table lists this clonotype with a count of one. This chain joins TRBV6-2 or TRBV6-3 and TRBJ2-3; D is unclear. The CDR3 is made up of 12 amino acids. The ends were cut back, 7 bases at V and 2 bases at J, with 7 bases in the middle. CDR1 and CDR2 (germline): MNHEY, SVGEGT. The CDR3 loop is CASKGNTDTQYF. CDR3 nucleotides: TGTGCCAGCAAGGGCAACACAGATACGCAGTATTTT.

At least ten counts were recorded for this clonotype. The V gene is TRBV20-1, the J gene TRBJ2-3; 13 nucleotides match TRBD2. Per the germline V gene, CDR1 is DFQATT and CDR2 is SNEGSKA (reference sequence). With V trimmed by 2 bases and J by 5 bases, 10 bases remained unmatched. This CDR3 has 17 residues. CDR3 DNA sequence: TGCAGTGCTAGACTGGGAACTAGCGGGGGGGAGGGAGATACGCAGTATTTT. Amino acid sequence: CSARLGTSGGEGDTQYF.

This clonotype was recorded many times. The junction and the germline gene differ at one end; a read error may be behind it. V and J are TRBV6-2 or TRBV6-3 and TRBJ2-1; TRBD2 is a possible D gene (6 bases). The CDR3 is made up of 14 amino acids. The germline CDR1 and CDR2 sequences are MNHEY and SVGEGT. The CDR3 sequence: CASSHPGTPEPGPF. The CDR3 DNA reads TGTGCCAGCAGTCACCCCGGGACTCCGGAACCAGGACCCTTC.

CDR3 amino acids: CASSLGFNPSYEQYF. CDR3 coding DNA: TGTGCCAGCAGCTTGGGTTTTAATCCATCCTACGAGCAGTACTTC. The chain has TRBV5-8 and TRBJ2-7; D gene uncertain. V was clipped by 0 bases and J by 1 base, with 11 bases between them. The CDR3 spans 15 residues. Per the germline V gene, CDR1 is SGHTS and CDR2 is YDEGEE.

V and J are TRBV4-1 and TRBJ2-7; D gene ambiguous. The germline V gene has CDR1 MGHRA and CDR2 YSYEKL. The CDR3 sequence is 14 residues long. V lost 0 bases and J lost 3, with 9 bases in between. CDR3 sequence: CASSQDSVIYEQYF. DNA for the CDR3: TGCGCCAGCAGCCAAGATTCGGTCATCTACGAGCAGTACTTC.

V gene TRBV27 combines with J gene TRBJ2-1; 13 positions agree with TRBD2. The CDR3 is 16 residues long. J gave up 7 bases and V 4 bases, and 7 bases lay outside the gene matches. Germline V gene lookup returns CDR1 MNHEY and CDR2 SMNVEV (reference sequence). The CDR3 spells CASSSWRTSGSNEQFF. Written as DNA, the CDR3 is TGTGCCAGCAGTTCCTGGCGGACTAGCGGGAGTAATGAGCAGTTCTTC.

The sample holds a few counts of this clonotype. The genes are TRBV20-1 and TRBJ2-1; TRBD2 aligns across 11 bases. Germline V CDR1 and CDR2: DFQATT, SNEGSKA (reference sequence). The ends lost 2 bases at V and 5 bases at J; junction bases unmatched: 8. This CDR3 spans 16 amino acids. The CDR3 reads CSARPLTSGRHNEQFF. For the CDR3, the DNA is TGCAGTGCTAGACCCCTCACTAGCGGGAGACACAATGAGCAGTTCTTC.

This CDR3 is CASARRERTDTQYF. CDR3 sequence (DNA): TGTGCCAGCGCAAGGCGGGAGCGCACAGATACGCAGTATTTT. The chain uses TRBV6-1 and TRBJ2-3; the match to TRBD2 covers 7 bases. Germline V lookup: CDR1 MNHNS, CDR2 SASEGT. The CDR3 consists of 14 residues. The junction had 6 bases not matched to a gene; V was cut back by 8 bases and J by 1 base.

This clonotype was counted at least ten times. V usage is TRBV18 and J usage is TRBJ2-6; D unclear. The germline V gene has CDR1 KGHSH and CDR2 LQKENI. This CDR3 spans 13 amino acids. V lost 8 bases and J 2 bases, leaving 7 bases between the germline ends. CDR3 loop: CASSPPGANVLTF. CDR3 nucleotide sequence: TGTGCCAGCAGCCCCCCTGGGGCCAACGTCCTGACTTTC.

This chain uses TRBV5-1 with TRBJ2-1, with no clear D. The V end was cut by 2 bases, the J end by 2 bases, with 11 bases between. Germline V gene lookup returns CDR1 SGHRS and CDR2 YFSETQ. The CDR3 totals 15 residues. The CDR3 loop is CASSLLAETYNEQFF. CDR3 coding DNA: TGCGCCAGCAGCTTACTGGCCGAAACCTACAATGAGCAGTTCTTC.

The CDR3 DNA sequence: TGTGCCAGCACCCAATCCTCTGGGGCCAACGTCCTGACTTTC. Residues: CASTQSSGANVLTF. This chain uses TRBV6-1 with TRBJ2-6; D remains unclear. Germline CDR1 and CDR2: MNHNS and SASEGT. With 7 bases removed from V and 0 bases from J, the gap between germline ends came to 7 bases. The CDR3 covers 14 residues.

This clonotype was picked up many times. This sequence joins TRBV4-3 and TRBJ2-1; possibly TRBD1 for D (7 bases). CDR3 length: 14 residues. Germline V gene lookup returns CDR1 LGHNA and CDR2 YSLEER. Trimming took 4 bases from V and 5 from J, leaving 12 bases between them. Here the CDR3 DNA reads TGCGCCAGCAGCCGAGCAGGGGGGAACAATGAGCAGTTCTTC. Translated: CASSRAGGNNEQFF.